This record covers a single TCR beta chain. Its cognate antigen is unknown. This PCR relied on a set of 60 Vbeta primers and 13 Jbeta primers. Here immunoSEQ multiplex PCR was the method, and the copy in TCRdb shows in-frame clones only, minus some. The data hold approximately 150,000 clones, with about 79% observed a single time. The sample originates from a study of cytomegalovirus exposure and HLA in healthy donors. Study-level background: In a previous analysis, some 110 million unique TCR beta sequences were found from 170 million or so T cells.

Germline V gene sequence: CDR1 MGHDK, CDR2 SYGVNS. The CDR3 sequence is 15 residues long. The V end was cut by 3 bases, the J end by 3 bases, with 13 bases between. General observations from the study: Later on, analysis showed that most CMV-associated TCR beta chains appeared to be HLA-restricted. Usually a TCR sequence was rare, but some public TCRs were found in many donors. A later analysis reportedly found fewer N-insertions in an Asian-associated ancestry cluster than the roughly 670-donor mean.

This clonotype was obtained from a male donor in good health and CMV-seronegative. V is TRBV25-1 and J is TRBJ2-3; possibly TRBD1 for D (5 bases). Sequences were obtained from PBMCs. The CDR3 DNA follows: TGTGCCAGCAGTGAGTATGGGGCCGAGACAGATACGCAGTATTTT. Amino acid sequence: CASSEYGAETDTQYF.